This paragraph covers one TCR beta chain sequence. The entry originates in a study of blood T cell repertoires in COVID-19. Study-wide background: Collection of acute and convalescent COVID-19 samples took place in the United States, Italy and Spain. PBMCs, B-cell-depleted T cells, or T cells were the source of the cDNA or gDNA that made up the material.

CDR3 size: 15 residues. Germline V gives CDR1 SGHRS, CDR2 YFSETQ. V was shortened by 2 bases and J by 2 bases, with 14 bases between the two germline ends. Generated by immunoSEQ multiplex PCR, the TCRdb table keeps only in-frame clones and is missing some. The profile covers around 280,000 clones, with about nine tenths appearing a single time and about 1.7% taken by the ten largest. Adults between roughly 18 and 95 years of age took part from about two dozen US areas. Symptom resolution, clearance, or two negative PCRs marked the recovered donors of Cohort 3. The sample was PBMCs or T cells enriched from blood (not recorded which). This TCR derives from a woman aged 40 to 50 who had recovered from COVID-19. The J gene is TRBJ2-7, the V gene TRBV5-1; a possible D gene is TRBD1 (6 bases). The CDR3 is CASSFLGGTTYEQYF. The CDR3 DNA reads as TGCGCCAGCAGCTTTCTAGGGGGAACAACCTACGAGCAGTACTTC.